This T cell receptor beta chain was identified in a study of regulatory T cells in long-lasting Graves disease. General study points: Among the persistent patients, 2,741 public clonotypes were shared, more than the roughly 990 shared among new patients.

This clonotype was seen only a few times. Its target is not known. As to time point: newly diagnosed GD, antithyroid drugs for less than 3 months. Preparation of the TCR library used RNA extracted from PBMCs. According to the study, TCR beta libraries were built with iRepertoire HTBI primers and CDR3-region Arm-PCR. Using its own MiXCR run on the multiplex PCR reads, TCRdb lists one record per CDR3 protein. The sample yields roughly 350,000 distinct CDR3 sequences, around 15% seen once. The sample was also reused in another study, on T cells in Graves' hyperthyroidism and ophthalmopathy.

Sequenced material: peripheral blood mononuclear cells (PBMCs), taken at new diagnosis, from a patient treated with antithyroid drugs. This TCR derives from a man in his forties or fifties with Graves disease.

The CDR3 nucleotides read TGTGCCAGCAGCCAATCGACAGGGGCGGTCTCACCCCTCCACTTT. Translating it yields CASSQSTGAVSPLHF. V is TRBV3-1 and J is TRBJ1-6; the match to TRBD1 covers 8 bases. V shed 2 bases, J shed 10 bases, and the junction held 7 bases outside the gene matches. The CDR3 runs to 15 residues. Germline V gene lookup returns CDR1 LGHDT and CDR2 YNNKEL (reference sequence).